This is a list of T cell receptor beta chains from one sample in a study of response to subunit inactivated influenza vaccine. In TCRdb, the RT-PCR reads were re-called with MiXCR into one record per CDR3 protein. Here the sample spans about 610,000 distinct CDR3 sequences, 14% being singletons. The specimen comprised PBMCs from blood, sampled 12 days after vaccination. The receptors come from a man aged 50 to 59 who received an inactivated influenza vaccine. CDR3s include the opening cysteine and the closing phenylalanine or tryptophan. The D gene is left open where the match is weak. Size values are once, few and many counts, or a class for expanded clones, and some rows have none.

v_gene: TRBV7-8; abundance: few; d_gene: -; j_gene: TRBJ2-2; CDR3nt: TGTGCCAGCAGCTTAGAGGTGTCCGGGGAGCTGTTTTTT; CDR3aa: CASSLEVSGELFF
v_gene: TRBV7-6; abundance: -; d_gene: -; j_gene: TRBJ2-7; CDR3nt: TGTGCCAGCAGCTCGCGCGAGGGACGGGACTCCTACGAGCAGTACTTC; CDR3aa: CASSSREGRDSYEQYF
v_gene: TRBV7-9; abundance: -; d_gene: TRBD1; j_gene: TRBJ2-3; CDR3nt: TGTGCCAGCAGCTTTCTAAAATCAGGGGGAGATACGCAGTATTTT; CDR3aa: CASSFLKSGGDTQYF
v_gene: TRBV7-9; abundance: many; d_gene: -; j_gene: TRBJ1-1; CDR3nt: TGTGCCAGCAGCTTCCAGGGACCGAACACTGAAGCTTTCTTT; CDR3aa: CASSFQGPNTEAFF
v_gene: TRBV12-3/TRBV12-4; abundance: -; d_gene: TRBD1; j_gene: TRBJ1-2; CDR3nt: TGTGCCAGCAGTTTCGGGACAGTAGTCTCTAACTATTATGGCTACACCTTC; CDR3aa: CASSFGTVVSNYYGYTF
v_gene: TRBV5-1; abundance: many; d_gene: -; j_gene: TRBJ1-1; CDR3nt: TGCGCCAGCAGCTTGATAAGGGGGATGAACACTGAAGCTTTCTTT; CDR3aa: CASSLIRGMNTEAFF
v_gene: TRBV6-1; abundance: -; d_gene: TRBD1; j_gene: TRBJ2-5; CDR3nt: TGTGCCAGCAGCCAGGGACAGCGGTTGACCCAGTACTTC; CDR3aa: CASSQGQRLTQYF
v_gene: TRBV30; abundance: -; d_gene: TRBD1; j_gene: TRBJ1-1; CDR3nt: TGTGCCCGTGGGGACAGCATGAACACTGAAGCTTTCTTT; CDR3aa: CARGDSMNTEAFF
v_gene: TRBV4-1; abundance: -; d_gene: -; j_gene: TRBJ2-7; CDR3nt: TGCGCCAGCAGCCAAGGGCTAGCCGATGCCTACGAGCAGTGCTTC; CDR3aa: CASSQGLADAYEQCF
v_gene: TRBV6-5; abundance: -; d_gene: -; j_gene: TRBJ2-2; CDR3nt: TGTGCCAGCAGTTCTATAACAGAGCGCACCGGGGAGCTGTTTTTT; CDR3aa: CASSSITERTGELFF
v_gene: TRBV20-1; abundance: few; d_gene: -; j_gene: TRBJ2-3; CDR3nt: TGCAGTGCCACCCTAGAGGCCCGCACAGATACGCAGTATTTT; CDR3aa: CSATLEARTDTQYF
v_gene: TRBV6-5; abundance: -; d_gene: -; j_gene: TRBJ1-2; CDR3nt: TGTGCCAGCAGTTACTCGCTCCAGAACTATGGCTACACCTTC; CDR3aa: CASSYSLQNYGYTF
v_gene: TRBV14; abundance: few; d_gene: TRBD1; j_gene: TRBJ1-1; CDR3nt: TGTGCCAGCAGCCAATGGGGACAGATGAACACTGAAGCTTTCTTT; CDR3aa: CASSQWGQMNTEAFF
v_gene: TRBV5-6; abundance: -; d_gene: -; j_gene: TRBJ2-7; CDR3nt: TGTGCCAGCAGCTCCCTTTCGGGGGAGGATTTTTACGAGCAGTACTTC; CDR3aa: CASSSLSGEDFYEQYF
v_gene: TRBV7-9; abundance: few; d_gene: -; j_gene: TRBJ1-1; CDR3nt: TGTGCCAGCAGCTTAGACACGACGACTGAAGCTTTCTTT; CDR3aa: CASSLDTTTEAFF
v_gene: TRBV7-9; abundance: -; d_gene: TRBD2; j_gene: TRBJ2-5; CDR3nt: TGTGCCAGCAGCTGGACTAGCGGGCAAGAGACCCAGTACTTC; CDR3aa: CASSWTSGQETQYF
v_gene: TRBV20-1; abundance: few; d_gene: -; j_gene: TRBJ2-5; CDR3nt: TGCAGTGCCGACAATTGGTCTGTCAGAACCTTCCAAGAGACCCAGTACTTC; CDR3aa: CSADNWSVRTFQETQYF
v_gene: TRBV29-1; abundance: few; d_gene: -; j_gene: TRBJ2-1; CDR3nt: TGCAGCGTTGAGAGGTTCATGGTGTCAGGGAATGAGCAGTTCTTC; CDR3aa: CSVERFMVSGNEQFF
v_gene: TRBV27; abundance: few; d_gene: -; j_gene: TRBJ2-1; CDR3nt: TGTGCCAGCAGTCGATCTCAAGAACTTCGCTCCTACAATGAGCAGTTCTTC; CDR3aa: CASSRSQELRSYNEQFF
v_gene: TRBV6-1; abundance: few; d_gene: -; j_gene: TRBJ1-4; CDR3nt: TGTGCCAGCAGTAGGACGGTTGGGGAAAAACTGTTTTTT; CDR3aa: CASSRTVGEKLFF
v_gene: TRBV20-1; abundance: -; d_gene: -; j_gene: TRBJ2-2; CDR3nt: TGCAGTGCTAGTCTGCAGGTGAACACCGGGGAGCTGTTTTTT; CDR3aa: CSASLQVNTGELFF
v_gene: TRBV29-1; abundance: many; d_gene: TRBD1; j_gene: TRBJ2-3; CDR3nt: TGCAGCGCAGGGACAGGGCCCACAGATACGCAGTATTTT; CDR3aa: CSAGTGPTDTQYF
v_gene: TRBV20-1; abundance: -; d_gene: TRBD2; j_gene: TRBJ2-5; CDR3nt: TGCAGTGCTAGAGGGGGCCGGCTAGCGGGAGTCACCCAGTACTTC; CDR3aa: CSARGGRLAGVTQYF
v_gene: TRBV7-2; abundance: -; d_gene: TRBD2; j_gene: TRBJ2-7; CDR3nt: TGTGCCAGCAGCCCCTCCCTGACTAGCGGGAGTAGGTACGAGCAGTACTTC; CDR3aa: CASSPSLTSGSRYEQYF
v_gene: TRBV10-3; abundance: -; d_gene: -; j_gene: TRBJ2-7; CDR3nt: TGTGCCATCAGCCGACGAGAGTACTCCTACGAGCAGTACTTC; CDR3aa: CAISRREYSYEQYF
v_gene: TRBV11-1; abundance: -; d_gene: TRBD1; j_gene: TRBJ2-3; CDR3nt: TGTGCCAGCAGCACAGGGGCTCTCCTTTCCCACACCAGACGGAGGCATGCGCAGTATTTT; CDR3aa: CASSTGALLSHTRRRHAQYF
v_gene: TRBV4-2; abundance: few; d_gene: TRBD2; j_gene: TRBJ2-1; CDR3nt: TGTGCCAGCAGCCAAGGCGGGACTAGACCCTACAATGAGCAGTTCTTC; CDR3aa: CASSQGGTRPYNEQFF
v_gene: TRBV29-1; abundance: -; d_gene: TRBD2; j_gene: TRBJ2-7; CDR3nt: TGCAGCGTTGAAGTTTGGGCTGTCGGGGGGTCCTCCTACGAGCAGTACTTC; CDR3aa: CSVEVWAVGGSSYEQYF
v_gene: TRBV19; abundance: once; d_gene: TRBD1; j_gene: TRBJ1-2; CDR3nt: TGTGCCACCCAAGCGGGACAGAACTATGGCTACACCTTC; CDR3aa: CATQAGQNYGYTF
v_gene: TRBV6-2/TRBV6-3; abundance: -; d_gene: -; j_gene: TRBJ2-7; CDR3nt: TGTGCCAGCAAGCAGAACCGGGACGGACCCTACGAGCAGTACTTC; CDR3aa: CASKQNRDGPYEQYF
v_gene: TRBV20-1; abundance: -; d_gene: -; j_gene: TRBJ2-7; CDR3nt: TGCAGTGCGCCAGTGGCCGGATCGACCTCCTACGAGCAGTACTTC; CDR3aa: CSAPVAGSTSYEQYF
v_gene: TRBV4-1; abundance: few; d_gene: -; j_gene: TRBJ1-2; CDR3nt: TGCGCCAGCAGCCAAGACACGGCTAACTATGGCTACACCTTC; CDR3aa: CASSQDTANYGYTF
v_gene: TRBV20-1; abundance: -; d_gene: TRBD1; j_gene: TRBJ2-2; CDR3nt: TGCAGTGCTAGAAGGGACAGGGCTCCGAACACCGGGGAGCTGTTTTTT; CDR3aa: CSARRDRAPNTGELFF
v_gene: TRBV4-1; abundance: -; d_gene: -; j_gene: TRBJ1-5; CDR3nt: TGCGCCAGCAGCCCCAGGAAGGGCATTTTTGCGCCCCAGCATTTT; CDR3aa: CASSPRKGIFAPQHF
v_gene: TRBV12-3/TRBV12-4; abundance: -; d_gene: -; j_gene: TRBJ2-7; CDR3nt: TGTGCCAGCAGTCCCCGGACAGCCCCGGTGCAGTACTTC; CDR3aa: CASSPRTAPVQYF
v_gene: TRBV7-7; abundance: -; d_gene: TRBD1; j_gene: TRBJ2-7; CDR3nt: TGTGCCAGTTCTGTCCACAGGGGTGGCGAGCAGTACTTC; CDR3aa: CASSVHRGGEQYF
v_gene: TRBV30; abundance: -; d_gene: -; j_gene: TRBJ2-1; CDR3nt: TGTGCCTGGAGTACCCGCTACAATGAGCAGTTCTTC; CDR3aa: CAWSTRYNEQFF
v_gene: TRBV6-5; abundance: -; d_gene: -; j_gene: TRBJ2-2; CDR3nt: TGTGCCAGCAGTTACGTTCAGGGAGGTCCCGGGGAGCTGTTTTTT; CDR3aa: CASSYVQGGPGELFF
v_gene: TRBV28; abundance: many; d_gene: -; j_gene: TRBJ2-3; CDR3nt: TGTGCCAGCAGCCCCCCCCCCTTAGATACGCAGTATTTT; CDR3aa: CASSPPPLDTQYF
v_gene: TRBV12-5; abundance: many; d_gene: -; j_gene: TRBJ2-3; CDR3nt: TGTGCTAGTGGTTTAATCCGGGAGCGTAGCACAGATACGCAGTATTTT; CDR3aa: CASGLIRERSTDTQYF
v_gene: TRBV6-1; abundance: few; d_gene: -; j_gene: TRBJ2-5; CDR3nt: TGTGCCAGCAGTAAGCACGCCGAAGAGACCCAGTACTTC; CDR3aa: CASSKHAEETQYF